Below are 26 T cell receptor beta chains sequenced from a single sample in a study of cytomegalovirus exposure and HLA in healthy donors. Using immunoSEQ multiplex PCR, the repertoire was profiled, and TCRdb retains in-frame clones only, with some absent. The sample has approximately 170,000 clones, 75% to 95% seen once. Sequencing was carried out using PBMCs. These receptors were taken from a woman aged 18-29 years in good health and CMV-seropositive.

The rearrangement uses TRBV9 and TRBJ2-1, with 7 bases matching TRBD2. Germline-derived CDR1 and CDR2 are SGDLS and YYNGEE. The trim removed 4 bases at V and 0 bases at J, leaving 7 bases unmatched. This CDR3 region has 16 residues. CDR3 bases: TGTGCCAGCAGCCTTAAAGCGGGGACCTCCTACAATGAGCAGTTCTTC. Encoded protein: CASSLKAGTSYNEQFF.

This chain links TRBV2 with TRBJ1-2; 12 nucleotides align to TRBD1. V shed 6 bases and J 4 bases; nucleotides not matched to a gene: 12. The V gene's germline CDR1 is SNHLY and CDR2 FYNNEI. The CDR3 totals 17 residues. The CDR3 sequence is CASSYRDRGRVGYGYTF. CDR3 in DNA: TGTGCCAGCAGCTACCGGGACAGGGGGCGCGTGGGCTATGGCTACACCTTC.

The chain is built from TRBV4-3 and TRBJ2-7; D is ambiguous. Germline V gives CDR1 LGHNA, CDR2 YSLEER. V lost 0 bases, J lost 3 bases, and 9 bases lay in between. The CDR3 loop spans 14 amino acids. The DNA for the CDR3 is TGCGCCAGCAGCCAAGATCGACGACACTACGAGCAGTACTTC. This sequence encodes CASSQDRRHYEQYF.

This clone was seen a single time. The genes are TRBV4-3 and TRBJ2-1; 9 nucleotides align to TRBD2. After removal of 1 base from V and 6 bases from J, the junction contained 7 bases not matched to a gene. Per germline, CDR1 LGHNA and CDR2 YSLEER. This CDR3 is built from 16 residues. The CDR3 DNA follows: TGCGCCAGCAGCCAAGTCGGCGGGAGGGGCGCCAATGAGCAGTTCTTC. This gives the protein CASSQVGGRGANEQFF.

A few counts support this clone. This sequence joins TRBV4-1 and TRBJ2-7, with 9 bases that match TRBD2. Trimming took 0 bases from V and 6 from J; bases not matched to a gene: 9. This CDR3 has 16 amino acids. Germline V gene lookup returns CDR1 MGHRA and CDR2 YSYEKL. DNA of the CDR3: TGCGCCAGCAGCCAAGAGTGGAGGCTAGCGGGGTCCGAGCAGTACTTC. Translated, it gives CASSQEWRLAGSEQYF.

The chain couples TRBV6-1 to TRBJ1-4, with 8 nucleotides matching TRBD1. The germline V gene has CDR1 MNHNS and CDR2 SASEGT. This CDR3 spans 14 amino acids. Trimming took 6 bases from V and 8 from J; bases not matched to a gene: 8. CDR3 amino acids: CASSPQGAREKLFF. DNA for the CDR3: TGTGCCAGCAGCCCCCAGGGGGCGAGGGAAAAACTGTTTTTT.

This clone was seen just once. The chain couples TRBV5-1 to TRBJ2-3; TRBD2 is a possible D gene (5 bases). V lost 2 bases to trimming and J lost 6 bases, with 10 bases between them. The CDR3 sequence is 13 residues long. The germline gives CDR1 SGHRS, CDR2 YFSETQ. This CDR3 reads CASSFRGRDTQYF. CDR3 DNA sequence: TGCGCCAGCAGCTTTCGGGGTCGGGATACGCAGTATTTT.

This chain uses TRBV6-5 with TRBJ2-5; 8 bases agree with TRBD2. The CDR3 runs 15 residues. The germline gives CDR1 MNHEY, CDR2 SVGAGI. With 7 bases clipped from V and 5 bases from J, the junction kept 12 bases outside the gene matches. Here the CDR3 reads CASTINAGGSETQYF. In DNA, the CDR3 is TGTGCCAGCACCATTAATGCGGGGGGCTCGGAGACCCAGTACTTC.

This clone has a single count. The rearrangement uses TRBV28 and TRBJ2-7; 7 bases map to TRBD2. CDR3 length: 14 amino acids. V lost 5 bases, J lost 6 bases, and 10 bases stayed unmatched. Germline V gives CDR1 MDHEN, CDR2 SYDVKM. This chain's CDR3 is CASSPSGVWAEQYF. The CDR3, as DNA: TGTGCCAGCAGTCCCAGCGGGGTTTGGGCCGAGCAGTACTTC.

CDR3 sequence reads: CAARQGATNEKLFF. Written as DNA, the CDR3 is TGTGCCGCTAGACAGGGTGCAACTAATGAAAAACTGTTTTTT. The chain couples TRBV28 to TRBJ1-4; 7 nucleotides match TRBD1. The J segment lost 0 bases and the V segment lost 11 bases, leaving 6 bases of the junction unmatched. CDR3 length: 14 amino acids. Looked up from germline, CDR1 is MDHEN and CDR2 is SYDVKM.

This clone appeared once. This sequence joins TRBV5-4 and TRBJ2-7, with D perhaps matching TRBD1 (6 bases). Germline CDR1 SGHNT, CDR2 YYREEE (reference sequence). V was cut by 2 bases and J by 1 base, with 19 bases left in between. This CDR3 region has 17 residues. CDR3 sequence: CASSLTMGAGVSYEQYF. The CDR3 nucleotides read TGTGCCAGCAGCTTAACGATGGGGGCAGGGGTATCCTACGAGCAGTACTTC.

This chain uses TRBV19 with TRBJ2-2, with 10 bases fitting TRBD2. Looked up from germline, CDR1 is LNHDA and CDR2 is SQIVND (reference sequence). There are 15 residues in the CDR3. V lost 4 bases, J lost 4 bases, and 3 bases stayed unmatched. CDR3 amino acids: CASSRAGGGTGELFF. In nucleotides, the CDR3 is TGTGCCAGTAGTAGAGCGGGAGGGGGCACCGGGGAGCTGTTTTTT.

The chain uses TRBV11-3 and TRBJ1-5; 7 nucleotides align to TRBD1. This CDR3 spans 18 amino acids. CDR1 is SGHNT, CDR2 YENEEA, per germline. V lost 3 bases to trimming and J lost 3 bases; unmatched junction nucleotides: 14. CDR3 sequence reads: CASSFVAGGKGFNQPQHF. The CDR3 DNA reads TGTGCCAGCAGCTTCGTCGCAGGGGGGAAAGGGTTCAATCAGCCCCAGCATTTT.

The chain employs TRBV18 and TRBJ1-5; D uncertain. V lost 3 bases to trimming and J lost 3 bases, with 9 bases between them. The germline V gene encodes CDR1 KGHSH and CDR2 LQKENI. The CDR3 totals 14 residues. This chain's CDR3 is CASSPGRSNQPQHF. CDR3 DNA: TGTGCCAGCTCACCCGGCAGGTCCAATCAGCCCCAGCATTTT.

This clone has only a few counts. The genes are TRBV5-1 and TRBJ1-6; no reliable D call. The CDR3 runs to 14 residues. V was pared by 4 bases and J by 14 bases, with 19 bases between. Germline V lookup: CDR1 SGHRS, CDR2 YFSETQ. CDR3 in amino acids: CASSRTASDLALHF. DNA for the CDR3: TGCGCCAGCAGCCGGACTGCCAGTGATTTAGCCCTCCACTTT.

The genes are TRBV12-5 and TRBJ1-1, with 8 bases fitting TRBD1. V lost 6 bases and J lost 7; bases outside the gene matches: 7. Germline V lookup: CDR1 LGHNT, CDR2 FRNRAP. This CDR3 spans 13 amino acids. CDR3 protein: CASGSDRGYEAFF. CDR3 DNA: TGTGCTAGTGGAAGCGACAGGGGTTATGAAGCTTTCTTT.

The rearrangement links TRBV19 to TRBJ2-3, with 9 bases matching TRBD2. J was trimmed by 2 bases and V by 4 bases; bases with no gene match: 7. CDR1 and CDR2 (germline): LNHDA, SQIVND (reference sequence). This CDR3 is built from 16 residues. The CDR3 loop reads CASSKRGAEVTDTQYF. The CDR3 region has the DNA TGTGCCAGTAGTAAGCGGGGGGCGGAGGTCACAGATACGCAGTATTTT.

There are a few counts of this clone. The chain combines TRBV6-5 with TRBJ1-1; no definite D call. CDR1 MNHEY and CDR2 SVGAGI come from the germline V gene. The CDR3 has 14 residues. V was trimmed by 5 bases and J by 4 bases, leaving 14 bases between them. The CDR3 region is CASSRGGRATEAFF. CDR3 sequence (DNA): TGTGCCAGCAGTCGAGGAGGGCGGGCCACTGAAGCTTTCTTT.

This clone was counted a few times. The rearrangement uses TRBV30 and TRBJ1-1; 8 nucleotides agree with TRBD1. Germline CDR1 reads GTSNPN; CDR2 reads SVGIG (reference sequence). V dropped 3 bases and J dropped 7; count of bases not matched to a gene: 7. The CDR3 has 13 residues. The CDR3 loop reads CAWSIQGGNEAFF. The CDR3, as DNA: TGTGCCTGGAGCATACAGGGGGGGAATGAAGCTTTCTTT.

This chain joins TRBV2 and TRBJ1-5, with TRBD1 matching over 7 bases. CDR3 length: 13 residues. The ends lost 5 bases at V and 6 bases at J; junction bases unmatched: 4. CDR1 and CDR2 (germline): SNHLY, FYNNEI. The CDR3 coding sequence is TGTGCCAGCAGTAACAGGGGTGCTCAGCCCCAGCATTTT. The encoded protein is CASSNRGAQPQHF. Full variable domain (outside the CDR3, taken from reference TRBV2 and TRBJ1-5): EPEVTQTPSHQVTQMGQEVILRCVPISNHLYFYWYRQILGQKVEFLVSFYNNEISEKSEIFDDQFSVERPDGSNFTLKIRSTKLEDSAMYFCASSNRGAQPQHFGDGTRLSIL.

DNA for the CDR3: TGTGCCAGTAGGAGGGACAGGCAAGCTAGTAATGAGCAGTTCTTC. This encodes CASRRDRQASNEQFF. The V call is TRBV19, the J call TRBJ2-1; 8 nucleotides align to TRBD1. Germline CDR1 is LNHDA and CDR2 is SQIVND (reference sequence). V was clipped by 6 bases and J by 7 bases; unmatched bases: 11. This CDR3 has 15 amino acids.

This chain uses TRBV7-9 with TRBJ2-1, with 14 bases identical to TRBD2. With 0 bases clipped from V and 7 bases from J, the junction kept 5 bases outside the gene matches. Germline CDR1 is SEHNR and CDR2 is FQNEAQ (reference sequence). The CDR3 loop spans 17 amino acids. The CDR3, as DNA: TGTGCCAGCAGCTTAGCGGCCGGGACTAGCGGGAGAAATGAGCAGTTCTTC. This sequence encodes CASSLAAGTSGRNEQFF.

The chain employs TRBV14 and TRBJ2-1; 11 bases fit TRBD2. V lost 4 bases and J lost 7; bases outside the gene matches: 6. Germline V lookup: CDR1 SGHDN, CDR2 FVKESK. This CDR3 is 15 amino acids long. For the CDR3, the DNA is TGTGCCAGCAGCCCTCTAGCGGGAGGAATAAATGAGCAGTTCTTC. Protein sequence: CASSPLAGGINEQFF.

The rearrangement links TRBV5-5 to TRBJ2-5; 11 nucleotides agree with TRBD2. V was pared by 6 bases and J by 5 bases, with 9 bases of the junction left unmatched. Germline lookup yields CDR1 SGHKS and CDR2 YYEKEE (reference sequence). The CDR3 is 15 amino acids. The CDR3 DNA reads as TGTGCCAGCACTAGCGGGGGGTTAGTGTTCGAGACCCAGTACTTC. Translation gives CASTSGGLVFETQYF.

DNA for the CDR3: TGTGCCAGCAGCTTAAATGTGCCTCCCAGAGAGACCCAGTACTTC. Protein product: CASSLNVPPRETQYF. The chain has TRBV7-2 and TRBJ2-5, with D unresolved. With 2 bases removed from V and 4 bases from J, the gap between germline ends came to 14 bases. The CDR3 contains 15 residues. Looked up from germline, CDR1 is SGHTA and CDR2 is FQGNSA.

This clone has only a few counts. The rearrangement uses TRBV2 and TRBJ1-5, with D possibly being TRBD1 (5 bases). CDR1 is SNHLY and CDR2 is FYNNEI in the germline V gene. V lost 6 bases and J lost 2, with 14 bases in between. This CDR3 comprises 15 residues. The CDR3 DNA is TGTGCCAGCAGCAAAGGAGGAGGGGGCAATCAGCCCCAGCATTTT. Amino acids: CASSKGGGGNQPQHF.